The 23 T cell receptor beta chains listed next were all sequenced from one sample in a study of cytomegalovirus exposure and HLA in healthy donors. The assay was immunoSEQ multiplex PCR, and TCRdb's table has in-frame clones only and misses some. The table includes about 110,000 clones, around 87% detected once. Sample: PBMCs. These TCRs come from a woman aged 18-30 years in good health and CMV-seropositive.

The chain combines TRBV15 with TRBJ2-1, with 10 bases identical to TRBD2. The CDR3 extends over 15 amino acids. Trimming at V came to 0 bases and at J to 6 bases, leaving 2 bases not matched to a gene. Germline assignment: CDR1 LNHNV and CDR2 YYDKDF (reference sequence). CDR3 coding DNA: TGTGCCACCAGCAGAGATAGCGGGGGGATCAATGAGCAGTTCTTC. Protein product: CATSRDSGGINEQFF.

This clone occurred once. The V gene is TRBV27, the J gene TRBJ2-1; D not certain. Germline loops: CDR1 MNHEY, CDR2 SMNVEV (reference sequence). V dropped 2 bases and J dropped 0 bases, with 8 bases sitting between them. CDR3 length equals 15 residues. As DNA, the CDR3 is TGTGCCAGCAGTTTAGGCACACACTCCTACAATGAGCAGTTCTTC. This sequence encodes CASSLGTHSYNEQFF.

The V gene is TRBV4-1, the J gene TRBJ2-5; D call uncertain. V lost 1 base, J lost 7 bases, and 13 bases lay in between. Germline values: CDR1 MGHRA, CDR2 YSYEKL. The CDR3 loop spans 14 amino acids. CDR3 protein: CASSQASLPTTQYF. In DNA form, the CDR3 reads TGCGCCAGCAGCCAAGCCTCACTTCCCACGACCCAGTACTTC.

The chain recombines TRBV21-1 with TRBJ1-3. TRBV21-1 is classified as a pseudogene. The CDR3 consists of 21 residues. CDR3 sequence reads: CASRLSGVWGGLGRVLNTIYF. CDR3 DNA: TGTGCCAGCCGACTCAGTGGGGTTTGGGGGGGATTAGGCAGGGTTTTAAACACCATATATTTT.

The DNA for the CDR3 is TGTGCCAGCAGTTTACCTCCCTCGGGACAGTTCTACGAGCAGTACTTC. It codes for CASSLPPSGQFYEQYF. The chain uses TRBV28 and TRBJ2-7, with TRBD1 matching over 7 bases. Germline loops: CDR1 MDHEN, CDR2 SYDVKM. The CDR3 runs 16 residues. With 2 bases clipped from V and 3 bases from J, the junction kept 10 bases outside the gene matches.

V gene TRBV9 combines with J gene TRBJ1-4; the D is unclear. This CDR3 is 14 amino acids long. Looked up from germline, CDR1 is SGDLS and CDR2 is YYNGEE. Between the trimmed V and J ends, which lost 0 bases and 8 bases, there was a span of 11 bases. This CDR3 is CASSVALREEKLFF. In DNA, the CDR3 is TGTGCCAGCAGCGTAGCCCTAAGAGAGGAAAAACTGTTTTTT.

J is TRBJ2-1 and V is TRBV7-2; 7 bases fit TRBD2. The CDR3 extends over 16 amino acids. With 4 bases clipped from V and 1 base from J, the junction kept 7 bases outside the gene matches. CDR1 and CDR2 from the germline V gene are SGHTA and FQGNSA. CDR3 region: CASSSLMGGSYNEQFF. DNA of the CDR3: TGTGCCAGCAGCTCTCTTATGGGAGGGTCCTACAATGAGCAGTTCTTC.

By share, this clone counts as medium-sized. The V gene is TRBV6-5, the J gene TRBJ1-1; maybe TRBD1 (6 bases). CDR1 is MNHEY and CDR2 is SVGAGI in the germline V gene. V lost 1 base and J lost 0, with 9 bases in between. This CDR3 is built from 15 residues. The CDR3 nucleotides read TGTGCCAGCAGTTACTATGGGACACTGAACACTGAAGCTTTCTTT. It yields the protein CASSYYGTLNTEAFF.

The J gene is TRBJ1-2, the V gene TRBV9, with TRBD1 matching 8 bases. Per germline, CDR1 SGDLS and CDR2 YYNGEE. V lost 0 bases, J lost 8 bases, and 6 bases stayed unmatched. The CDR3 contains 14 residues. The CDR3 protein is CASSVDQGARGYTF. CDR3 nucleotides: TGTGCCAGCAGCGTAGATCAGGGGGCGCGGGGCTACACCTTC. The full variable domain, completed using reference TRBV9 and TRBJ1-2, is DSGVTQTPKHLITATGQRVTLRCSPRSGDLSVYWYQQSLDQGLQFLIQYYNGEERAKGNILERFSAQQFPDLHSELNLSSLELGDSALYFCASSVDQGARGYTFGSGTRLTVV.

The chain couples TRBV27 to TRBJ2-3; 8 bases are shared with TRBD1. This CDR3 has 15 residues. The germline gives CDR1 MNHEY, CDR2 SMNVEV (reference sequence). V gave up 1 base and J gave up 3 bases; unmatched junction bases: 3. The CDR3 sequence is CASSLLGQVTDTQYF. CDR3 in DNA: TGTGCCAGCAGTTTATTGGGACAGGTAACAGATACGCAGTATTTT.

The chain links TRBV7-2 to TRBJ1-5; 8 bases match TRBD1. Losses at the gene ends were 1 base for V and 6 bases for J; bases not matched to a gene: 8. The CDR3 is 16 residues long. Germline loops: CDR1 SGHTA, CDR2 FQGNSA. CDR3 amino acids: CASSLVADRGRQPQHF. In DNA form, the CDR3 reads TGTGCCAGCAGCTTAGTTGCTGACAGGGGTCGTCAGCCCCAGCATTTT.

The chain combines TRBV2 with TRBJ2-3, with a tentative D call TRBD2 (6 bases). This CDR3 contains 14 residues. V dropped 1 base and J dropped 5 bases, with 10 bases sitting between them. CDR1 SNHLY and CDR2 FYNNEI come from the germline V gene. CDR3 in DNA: TGTGCCAGCAGTGAAGTCGGTAGCGGAGATACGCAGTATTTT. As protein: CASSEVGSGDTQYF.

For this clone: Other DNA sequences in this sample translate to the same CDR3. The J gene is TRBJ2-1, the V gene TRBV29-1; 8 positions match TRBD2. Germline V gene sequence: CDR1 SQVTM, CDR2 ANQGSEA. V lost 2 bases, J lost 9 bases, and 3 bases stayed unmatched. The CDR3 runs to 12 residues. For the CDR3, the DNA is TGCAGCGTTGAAAAGCGGGGGAGTGAGCAGTTCTTC. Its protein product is CSVEKRGSEQFF.

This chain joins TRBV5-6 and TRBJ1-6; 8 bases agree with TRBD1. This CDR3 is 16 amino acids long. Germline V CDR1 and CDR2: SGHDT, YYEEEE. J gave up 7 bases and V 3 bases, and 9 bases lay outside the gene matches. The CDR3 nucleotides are TGTGCCAGCAGCTCAGGCACAGGGGGACGGAATTCACCCCTCCACTTT. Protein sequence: CASSSGTGGRNSPLHF.

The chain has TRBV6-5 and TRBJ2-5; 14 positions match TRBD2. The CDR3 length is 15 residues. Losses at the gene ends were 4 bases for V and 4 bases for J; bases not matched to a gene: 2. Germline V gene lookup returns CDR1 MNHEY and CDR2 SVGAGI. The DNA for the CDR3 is TGTGCCAGCAGTTTGGGACTAGCGGGGGCAGAGACCCAGTACTTC. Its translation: CASSLGLAGAETQYF.

The CDR3 here is CASSTGRGLAKNIQYF. The DNA for the CDR3 is TGTGCCAGCTCCACAGGGCGAGGTTTAGCCAAAAACATTCAGTACTTC. The chain is built from TRBV6-6 and TRBJ2-4; D perhaps matches TRBD1 (6 bases). Germline assignment: CDR1 MNHNY and CDR2 SVGAGI (reference sequence). This CDR3 is built from 16 residues. V gave up 8 bases and J gave up 0 bases, with 17 bases separating them.

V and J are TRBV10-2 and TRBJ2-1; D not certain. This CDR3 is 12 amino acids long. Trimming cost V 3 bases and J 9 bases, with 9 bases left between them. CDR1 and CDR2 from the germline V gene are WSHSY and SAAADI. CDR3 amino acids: CASSELGTEQFF. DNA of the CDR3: TGCGCCAGCAGTGAACTGGGCACTGAGCAGTTCTTC.

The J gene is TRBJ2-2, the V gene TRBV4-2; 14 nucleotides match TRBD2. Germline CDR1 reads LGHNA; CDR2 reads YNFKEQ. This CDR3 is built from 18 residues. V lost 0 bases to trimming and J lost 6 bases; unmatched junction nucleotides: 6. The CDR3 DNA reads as TGTGCCAGCAGCCAAGATCCGGAGACTAGCGGGGGGGCCGGGGAGCTGTTTTTT. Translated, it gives CASSQDPETSGGAGELFF.

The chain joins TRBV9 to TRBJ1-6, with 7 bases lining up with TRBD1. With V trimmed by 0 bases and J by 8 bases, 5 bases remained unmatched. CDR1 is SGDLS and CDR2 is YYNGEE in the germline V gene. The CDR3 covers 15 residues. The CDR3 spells CASSVGPTGDSPLHF. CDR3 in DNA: TGTGCCAGCAGCGTAGGTCCTACAGGGGATTCACCCCTCCACTTT.

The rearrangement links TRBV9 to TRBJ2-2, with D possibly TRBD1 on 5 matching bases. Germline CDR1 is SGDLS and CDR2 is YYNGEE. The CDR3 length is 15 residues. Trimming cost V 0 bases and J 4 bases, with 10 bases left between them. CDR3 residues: CASSVEGRGTGELFF. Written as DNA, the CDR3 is TGTGCCAGCAGCGTAGAGGGAAGGGGCACCGGGGAGCTGTTTTTT. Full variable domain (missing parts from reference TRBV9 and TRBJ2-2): DSGVTQTPKHLITATGQRVTLRCSPRSGDLSVYWYQQSLDQGLQFLIQYYNGEERAKGNILERFSAQQFPDLHSELNLSSLELGDSALYFCASSVEGRGTGELFFGEGSRLTVL.

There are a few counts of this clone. The CDR3 DNA reads as TGTGCCACCAGCAGAGAGGACGGGACCTACGAGCAGTACTTC. Residues: CATSREDGTYEQYF. The chain links TRBV15 to TRBJ2-7; a weak D match, TRBD2 (5 bases). The CDR3 is made up of 14 amino acids. V was cut by 0 bases and J by 2 bases, with 8 bases left in between. Germline V lookup: CDR1 LNHNV, CDR2 YYDKDF (reference sequence).

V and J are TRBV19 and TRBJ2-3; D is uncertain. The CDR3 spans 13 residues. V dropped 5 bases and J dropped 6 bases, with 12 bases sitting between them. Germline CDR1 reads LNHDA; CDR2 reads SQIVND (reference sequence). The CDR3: CASSPFQADTQYF. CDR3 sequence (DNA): TGTGCCAGTAGTCCCTTCCAAGCGGATACGCAGTATTTT. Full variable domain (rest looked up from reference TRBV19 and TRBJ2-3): DGGITQSPKYLFRKEGQNVTLSCEQNLNHDAMYWYRQDPGQGLRLIYYSQIVNDFQKGDIAEGYSVSREKKESFPLTVTSAQKNPTAFYLCASSPFQADTQYFGPGTRLTVL.

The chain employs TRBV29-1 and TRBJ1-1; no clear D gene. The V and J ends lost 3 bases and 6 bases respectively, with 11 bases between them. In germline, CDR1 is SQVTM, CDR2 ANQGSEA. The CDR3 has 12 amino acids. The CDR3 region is CSVDSAGSEAFF. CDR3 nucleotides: TGCAGCGTTGATTCGGCGGGTTCTGAAGCTTTCTTT.